The rows below give T cell receptor beta chains drawn from one sample of a study of cytomegalovirus exposure and HLA in healthy donors. Sequencing used immunoSEQ multiplex PCR; TCRdb keeps in-frame clones, though not all of them. The sample yields approximately 140,000 clones, about two thirds seen once. The sequenced material came from PBMCs. These receptors were obtained from a woman in her fifties or sixties in good health and CMV-seropositive. CDR3s include the opening cysteine and the closing phenylalanine or tryptophan. Fields, in order: CDR3 DNA, CDR3 protein, J gene, D gene, V gene, clone size. D genes are given only for firm matches. Clone size is not always given. Where it is, it says once, few, many or a class for expanded clones.

cdr3_nt: TGTGCCAGTAGTATGTCTGTGACAGGAGGTCAGCCCCAGCATTTT
cdr3_aa: CASSMSVTGGQPQHF
j_call: TRBJ1-5
d_call: NA
v_call: TRBV19
clone_size: NA

cdr3_nt: TGTGCCAGCCACCCGCCGGGACAGCAAGAGACCCAGTACTTC
cdr3_aa: CASHPPGQQETQYF
j_call: TRBJ2-5
d_call: TRBD1
v_call: TRBV28
clone_size: NA

cdr3_nt: TGCGCCAGCAGCCAAGTTATGGTACGGGGGGGCAACACCGGGGAGCTGTTTTTT
cdr3_aa: CASSQVMVRGGNTGELFF
j_call: TRBJ2-2
d_call: TRBD2
v_call: TRBV4-1
clone_size: NA

cdr3_nt: TGTGCCAGCAGCGTAGGTGAATGGGGCTGGGAGGACAATGAGCAGTTCTTC
cdr3_aa: CASSVGEWGWEDNEQFF
j_call: TRBJ2-1
d_call: NA
v_call: TRBV9
clone_size: NA

cdr3_nt: TGCGCCAGCAGCCAAGATGAGCGGGGGCCTTACAATGAGCAGTTCTTC
cdr3_aa: CASSQDERGPYNEQFF
j_call: TRBJ2-1
d_call: TRBD2
v_call: TRBV4-1
clone_size: NA

cdr3_nt: TGCGCCAGCAGCTTGGAGGGACACCCCTACGAGCAGTACTTC
cdr3_aa: CASSLEGHPYEQYF
j_call: TRBJ2-7
d_call: NA
v_call: TRBV5-1
clone_size: NA

cdr3_nt: TGTGCCAGTAGTATTGGACAGGGGGCGAGGGTTAACTATGGCTACACCTTC
cdr3_aa: CASSIGQGARVNYGYTF
j_call: TRBJ1-2
d_call: TRBD1
v_call: TRBV19
clone_size: NA

cdr3_nt: TGTGCCAGCAGCGTTTCGTCGGCTAACTATGGCTACACCTTC
cdr3_aa: CASSVSSANYGYTF
j_call: TRBJ1-2
d_call: NA
v_call: TRBV9
clone_size: few

cdr3_nt: TGTGCCAGTAGTACAGGGGTCACTGAAGCTTTCTTT
cdr3_aa: CASSTGVTEAFF
j_call: TRBJ1-1
d_call: NA
v_call: TRBV19
clone_size: NA

cdr3_nt: TGTGCCAGCAGCGTCAGACAGGGGGAAGCTTTCTTT
cdr3_aa: CASSVRQGEAFF
j_call: TRBJ1-1
d_call: TRBD1
v_call: TRBV13
clone_size: once

cdr3_nt: TGTGCCAGCAGCGTGAAAGGGGGGGAAGCAGCTTTCTTT
cdr3_aa: CASSVKGGEAAFF
j_call: TRBJ1-1
d_call: NA
v_call: TRBV9
clone_size: once

cdr3_nt: TGTGCCAGCTCACCACGACTTTCGGAGCAGTACTTC
cdr3_aa: CASSPRLSEQYF
j_call: TRBJ2-7
d_call: NA
v_call: TRBV18
clone_size: NA

cdr3_nt: TGTGCCAGCAGCTTAGCGCAGGGTCTCCGTTTCTTC
cdr3_aa: CASSLAQGLRFF
j_call: TRBJ1-2
d_call: NA
v_call: TRBV7-8
clone_size: few

cdr3_nt: TGTGCCAGTAGTCAATTCTCCAGTAGCAATCAGCCCCAGCATTTT
cdr3_aa: CASSQFSSSNQPQHF
j_call: TRBJ1-5
d_call: NA
v_call: TRBV19
clone_size: NA

cdr3_nt: TGTGCCAGCAGTCGGGACACCCGGGATACGCAGTATTTT
cdr3_aa: CASSRDTRDTQYF
j_call: TRBJ2-3
d_call: NA
v_call: TRBV7-3
clone_size: NA

cdr3_nt: TGTGCCAGCAGCTTAGGCAGGGGGACGGACACCATATATTTT
cdr3_aa: CASSLGRGTDTIYF
j_call: TRBJ1-3
d_call: TRBD1
v_call: TRBV7-2
clone_size: NA

cdr3_nt: TGCGCCAGCAGCTCGACAGGGGGGTCCTACAATGAGCAGTTCTTC
cdr3_aa: CASSSTGGSYNEQFF
j_call: TRBJ2-1
d_call: TRBD1
v_call: TRBV5-1
clone_size: NA

cdr3_nt: TGCGCCAGCAGCGGAACAGGGCCAGTCTACGAGCAGTACTTC
cdr3_aa: CASSGTGPVYEQYF
j_call: TRBJ2-7
d_call: NA
v_call: TRBV5-1
clone_size: NA

cdr3_nt: TGCGCCAGCAGCCAAGATCTGGCGCGACAGGAAGCTTTCTTT
cdr3_aa: CASSQDLARQEAFF
j_call: TRBJ1-1
d_call: NA
v_call: TRBV4-1
clone_size: NA